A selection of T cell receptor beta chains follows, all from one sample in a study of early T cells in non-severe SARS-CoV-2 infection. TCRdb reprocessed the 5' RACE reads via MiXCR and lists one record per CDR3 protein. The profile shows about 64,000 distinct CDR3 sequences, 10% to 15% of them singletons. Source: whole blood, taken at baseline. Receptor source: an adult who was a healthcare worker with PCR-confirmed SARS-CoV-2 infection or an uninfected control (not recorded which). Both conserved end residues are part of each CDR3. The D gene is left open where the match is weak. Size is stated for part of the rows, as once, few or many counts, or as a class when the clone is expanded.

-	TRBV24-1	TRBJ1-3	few	TGTGCCACCAGTGACTCGGACAGCCGTGGAAACACCATATATTTT	CATSDSDSRGNTIYF
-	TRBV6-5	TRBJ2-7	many	TGTGCCAGCAGCCTAGACAGGCGTAGCTCCTACGAGCAGTACTTC	CASSLDRRSSYEQYF
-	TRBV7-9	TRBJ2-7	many	TGTGCCAGCAGCTTAGGCGGCCAGGTTACCTACGAGCAGTACTTC	CASSLGGQVTYEQYF
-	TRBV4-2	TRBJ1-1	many	TGTGCCAGCAGCCAAGATCAAGGGATATCTGAAGCTTTCTTT	CASSQDQGISEAFF
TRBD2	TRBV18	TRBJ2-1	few	TGTGCCAGCTCACCACCAGCGGGGGGGCCAGACAATGAGCAGTTCTTC	CASSPPAGGPDNEQFF
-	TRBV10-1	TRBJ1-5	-	TGCGCCAGCAGTGAGTCGAAGTCTGGGGCTTATAGCAATCAGCCCCAGCATTTT	CASSESKSGAYSNQPQHF
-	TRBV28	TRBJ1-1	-	TGTGCCAGCACACCCCAGGGGTCGGCCACTGAAGCTTTCTTT	CASTPQGSATEAFF
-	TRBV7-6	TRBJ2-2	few	TGTGCCAGCAGCCCAGGACTTGCGGACGACGTCGGGGAGCTGTTTTTT	CASSPGLADDVGELFF
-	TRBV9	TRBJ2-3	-	TGTGCCAGCAGTGAAGGAGACGGGGGCACAGATACGCAGTATTTT	CASSEGDGGTDTQYF
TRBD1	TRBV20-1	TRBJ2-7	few	TGCAGTGCCAGCACCATCGGACAGGGTGTCGACGAGCAGTACTTC	CSASTIGQGVDEQYF
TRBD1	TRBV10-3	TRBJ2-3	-	TGTGCCACCTCTCGACAGGGGGCTGCAGATACGCAGTATTTT	CATSRQGAADTQYF
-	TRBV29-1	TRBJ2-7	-	TGCAGCGTCCGAGCGAGACCCCTCGAGCAGTACTTC	CSVRARPLEQYF
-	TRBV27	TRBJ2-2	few	TGTGCCAGCATTCAGGGGAACACCGGGGAGCTGTTTTTT	CASIQGNTGELFF
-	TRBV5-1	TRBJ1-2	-	TGCGCCAGCAGCAAAGACGCGACGGAGTCCTATGGCTACACCTTC	CASSKDATESYGYTF
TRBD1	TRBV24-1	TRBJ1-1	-	TGTGCCACCAGTGAAGTGCTGACCGGGACAGCGACCTTCCCGAACACTGAAGCTTTCTTT	CATSEVLTGTATFPNTEAFF
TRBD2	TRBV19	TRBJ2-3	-	TGTGCCAGTAGTATTGTACCTAGCGGGGTAGTGATGAGAGATACGCAGTATTTT	CASSIVPSGVVMRDTQYF
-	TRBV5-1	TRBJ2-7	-	TGCGCCAGCAGCCCTGGGGGCCTCGATGAAGGTTCCAAGCAGTACTTC	CASSPGGLDEGSKQYF
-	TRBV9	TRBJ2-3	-	TGTGCCAGCAGCGTAGGGGTGAGCGGTGCCTCACACACAGATACGCAGTATTTT	CASSVGVSGASHTDTQYF
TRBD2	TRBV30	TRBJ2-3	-	TGTGCCTGGAGACTAGCGGGAGCGAGAGATACGCAGTATTTT	CAWRLAGARDTQYF
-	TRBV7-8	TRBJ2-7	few	TGTGCCAGCAGCCACGGGGCCTCCTACGAGCAGTACTTC	CASSHGASYEQYF
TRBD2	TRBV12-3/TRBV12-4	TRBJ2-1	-	TGTGCCAGCAGTCATGGACTAGCGGGAGTTGAGCAGTTCTTC	CASSHGLAGVEQFF
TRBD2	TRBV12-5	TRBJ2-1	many	TGTGCTAGTGGTTTGGGACTAGCGGGAAGCTACAATGAGCAGTTCTTC	CASGLGLAGSYNEQFF
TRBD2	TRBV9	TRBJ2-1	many	TGTGCCAGCAGCGTAGAGGGACTAGCGGGGGTGCAGTTCTTC	CASSVEGLAGVQFF
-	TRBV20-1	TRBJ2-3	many	TGCAGTGCTTTCAGAGGAGGAACAGATACGCAGTATTTT	CSAFRGGTDTQYF
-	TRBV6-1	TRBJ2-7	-	TGTGCCAGCAGAAAAACAGGGTTTCCCCACGAGCAGTACTTC	CASRKTGFPHEQYF
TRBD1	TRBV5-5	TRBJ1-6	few	TGTGCCAGCAGATATAATACAGGGGCTAGGGATTCACCCCTCCACTTT	CASRYNTGARDSPLHF
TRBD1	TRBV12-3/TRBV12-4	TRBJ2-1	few	TGTGCCAGCAGTCCCCCCGGACAGGGATTAAATGAGCAGTTCTTC	CASSPPGQGLNEQFF
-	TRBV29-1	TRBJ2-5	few	TGCAGCGCAAAAGGACAGCAAGAGACCCAGTACTTC	CSAKGQQETQYF
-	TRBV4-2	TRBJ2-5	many	TGTGCCAGCAGCCAACGGGCCGACAGGCCCCAGTACTTC	CASSQRADRPQYF
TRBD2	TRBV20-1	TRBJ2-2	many	TGCAGTGCTAGAGGCGGGACTAGATCGAACACCGGGGAGCTGTTTTTT	CSARGGTRSNTGELFF
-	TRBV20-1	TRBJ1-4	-	TGCAGTGCTAGTGGGGGCAGTATTAATGAAAAACTGTTTTTT	CSASGGSINEKLFF
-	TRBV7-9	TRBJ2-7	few	TGTGCCAGCAGCCTTGGGGGGAACTACGAGCAGTACTTC	CASSLGGNYEQYF
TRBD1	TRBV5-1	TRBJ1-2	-	TGCGCCAGCAGTCAGCCCAAATCAGGGGGCGCGGATGGCTACACCTTC	CASSQPKSGGADGYTF
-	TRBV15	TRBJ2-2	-	TGTGCCACCAGCAGAGACGGGTTACCGAACACCGGGGAGCTGTTTTTT	CATSRDGLPNTGELFF
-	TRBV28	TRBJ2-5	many	TGTGCCAGCAGTTCTCTCGCGGGGAACCAAGAGACCCAGTACTTC	CASSSLAGNQETQYF
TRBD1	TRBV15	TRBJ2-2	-	TGTGCCACCAGCAGACGTGGATTTAGGACAGGGGGCACCGGGGAGCTGTTTTTT	CATSRRGFRTGGTGELFF
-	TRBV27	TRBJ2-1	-	TGTGCCAGCAGCCCGGGTCCAGACAGCTCCTACAATGAGCAGTTCTTC	CASSPGPDSSYNEQFF
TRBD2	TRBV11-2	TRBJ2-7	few	TGTGCCAGCAGCTCGAGCTGGGGACTAGCGGGAGCCTTCGAGCAGTACTTC	CASSSSWGLAGAFEQYF
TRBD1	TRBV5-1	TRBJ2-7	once	TGCGCCAGCGGATCAAACAGGGGGTACGAGCAGTACTTC	CASGSNRGYEQYF
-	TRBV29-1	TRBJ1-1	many	TGCAGCGTTGAAGGGGCAGGGACGAGGGCGGACACTGAAGCTTTCTTT	CSVEGAGTRADTEAFF
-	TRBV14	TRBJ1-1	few	TGTGCCAGCAGCCAAGATCGGAAGGACACTGAAGCTTTCTTT	CASSQDRKDTEAFF
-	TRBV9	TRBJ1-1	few	TGTGCCAGCAGCCCCTGGGGGGCAAGTGGGAGTGAAGCTTTCTTT	CASSPWGASGSEAFF